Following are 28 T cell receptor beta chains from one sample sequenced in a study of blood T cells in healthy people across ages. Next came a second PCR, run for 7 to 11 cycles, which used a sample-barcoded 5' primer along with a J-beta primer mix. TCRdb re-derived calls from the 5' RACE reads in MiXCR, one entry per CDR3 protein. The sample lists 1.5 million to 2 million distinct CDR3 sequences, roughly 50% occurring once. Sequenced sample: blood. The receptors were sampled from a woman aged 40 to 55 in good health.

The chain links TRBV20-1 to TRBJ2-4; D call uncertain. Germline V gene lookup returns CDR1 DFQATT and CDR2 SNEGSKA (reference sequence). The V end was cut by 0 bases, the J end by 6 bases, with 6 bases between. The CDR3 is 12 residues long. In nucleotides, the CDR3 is TGCAGTGCTAGAGATCACAGAAACATTCAGTACTTC. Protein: CSARDHRNIQYF.

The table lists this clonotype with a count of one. CDR3 residues: CASSQSTTNSNYGYTF. The CDR3 coding sequence is TGCGCCAGCAGCCAATCGACCACTAACTCTAACTATGGCTACACCTTC. The chain employs TRBV4-3 and TRBJ1-2; D unresolved. This CDR3 has 16 residues. Germline V gene sequence: CDR1 LGHNA, CDR2 YSLEER. V lost 2 bases and J 0 bases, leaving 13 bases between the germline ends.

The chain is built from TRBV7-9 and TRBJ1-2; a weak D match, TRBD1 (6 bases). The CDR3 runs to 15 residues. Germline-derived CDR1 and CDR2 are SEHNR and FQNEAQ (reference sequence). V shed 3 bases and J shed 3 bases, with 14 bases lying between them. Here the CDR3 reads CASSFLGGSDYGYTF. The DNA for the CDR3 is TGTGCCAGCAGCTTTTTAGGGGGATCGGACTATGGCTACACCTTC.

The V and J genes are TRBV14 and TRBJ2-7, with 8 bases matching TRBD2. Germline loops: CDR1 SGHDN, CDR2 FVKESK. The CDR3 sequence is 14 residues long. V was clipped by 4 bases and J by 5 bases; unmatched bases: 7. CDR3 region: CASSPLGGDHEQYF. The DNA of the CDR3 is TGTGCCAGCAGCCCACTCGGGGGGGATCACGAGCAGTACTTC.

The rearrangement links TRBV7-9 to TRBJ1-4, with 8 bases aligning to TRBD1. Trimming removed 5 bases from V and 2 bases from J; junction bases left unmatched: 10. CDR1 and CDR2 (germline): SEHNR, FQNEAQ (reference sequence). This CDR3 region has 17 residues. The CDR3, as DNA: TGTGCCAGCAGCCTGATTCAAACAGGGGGTACTAATGAAAAACTGTTTTTT. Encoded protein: CASSLIQTGGTNEKLFF. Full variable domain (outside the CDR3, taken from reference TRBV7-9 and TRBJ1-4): DTGVSQNPRHKITKRGQNVTFRCDPISEHNRLYWYRQTLGQGPEFLTYFQNEAQLEKSRLLSDRFSAERPKGSFSTLEIQRTEQGDSAMYLCASSLIQTGGTNEKLFFGSGTQLSVL.

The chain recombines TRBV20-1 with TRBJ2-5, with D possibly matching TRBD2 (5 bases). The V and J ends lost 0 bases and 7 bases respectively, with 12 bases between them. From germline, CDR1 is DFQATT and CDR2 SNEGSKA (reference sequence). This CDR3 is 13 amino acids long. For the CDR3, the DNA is TGCAGTGCTAGAGAAGTGACCCGGGGGACCCAGTACTTC. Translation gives CSAREVTRGTQYF.

CDR3 in DNA: TGTGCCAGCAGCTTAGATCAGACAACTAATGAAAAACTGTTTTTT. Translated: CASSLDQTTNEKLFF. The chain uses TRBV7-9 and TRBJ1-4; D unclear. CDR1 and CDR2 (germline): SEHNR, FQNEAQ (reference sequence). The CDR3 has 15 amino acids. The ends were cut back, 1 base at V and 0 bases at J, with 6 bases in the middle.

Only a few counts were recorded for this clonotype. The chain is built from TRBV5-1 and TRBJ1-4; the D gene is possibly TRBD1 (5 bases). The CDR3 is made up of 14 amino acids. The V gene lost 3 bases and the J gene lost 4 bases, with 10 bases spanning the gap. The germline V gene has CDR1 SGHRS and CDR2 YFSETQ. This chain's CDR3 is CASSYGTGNEKLFF. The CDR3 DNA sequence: TGCGCCAGCAGCTACGGGACGGGTAATGAAAAACTGTTTTTT.

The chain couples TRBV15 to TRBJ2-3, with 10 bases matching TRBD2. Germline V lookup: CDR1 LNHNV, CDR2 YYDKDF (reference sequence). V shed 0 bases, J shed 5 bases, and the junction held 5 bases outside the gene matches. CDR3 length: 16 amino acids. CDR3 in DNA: TGTGCCACCAGCAGAGATCGACTAGCGGGTGGAGATACGCAGTATTTT. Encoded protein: CATSRDRLAGGDTQYF.

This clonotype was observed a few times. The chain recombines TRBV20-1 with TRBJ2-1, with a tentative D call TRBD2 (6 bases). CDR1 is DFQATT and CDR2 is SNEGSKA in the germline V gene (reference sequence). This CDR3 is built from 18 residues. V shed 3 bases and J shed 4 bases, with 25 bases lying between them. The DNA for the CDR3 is TGCAGTGCTAGGTCCCCCCCCGGGGCGGACTACTCGTACAATGAGCAGTTCTTC. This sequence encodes CSARSPPGADYSYNEQFF.

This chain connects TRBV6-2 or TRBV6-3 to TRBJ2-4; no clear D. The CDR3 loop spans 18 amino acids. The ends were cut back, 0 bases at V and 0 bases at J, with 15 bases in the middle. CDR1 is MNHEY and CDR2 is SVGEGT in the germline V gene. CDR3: CASSYSMPRGGAKNIQYF. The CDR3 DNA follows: TGTGCCAGCAGTTACTCGATGCCCCGTGGCGGAGCCAAAAACATTCAGTACTTC.

The CDR3 reads CASSRHSASYGYTF. The CDR3 DNA reads as TGTGCCAGCAGCCGGCATTCCGCTAGCTATGGCTACACCTTC. The chain couples TRBV3-1 to TRBJ1-2; D unresolved. Trimming left V 4 bases short and J 4 bases short, with 13 bases between. CDR3 length: 14 residues. Germline V gene lookup returns CDR1 LGHDT and CDR2 YNNKEL (reference sequence). The full variable domain, in which reference TRBV3-1 and TRBJ1-2 provide the parts outside the CDR3, is DTAVSQTPKYLVTQMGNDKSIKCEQNLGHDTMYWYKQDSKKFLKIMFSYNNKELIINETVPNRFSPKSPDKAHLNLHINSLELGDSAVYFCASSRHSASYGYTFGSGTRLTVV.

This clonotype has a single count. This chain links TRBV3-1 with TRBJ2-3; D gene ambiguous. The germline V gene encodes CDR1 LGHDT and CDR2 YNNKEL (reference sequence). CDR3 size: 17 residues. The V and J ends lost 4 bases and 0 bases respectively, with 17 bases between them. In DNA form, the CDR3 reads TGTGCCAGCAGCCCATCCCCCGAGAACCAAAGCACAGATACGCAGTATTTT. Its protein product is CASSPSPENQSTDTQYF.

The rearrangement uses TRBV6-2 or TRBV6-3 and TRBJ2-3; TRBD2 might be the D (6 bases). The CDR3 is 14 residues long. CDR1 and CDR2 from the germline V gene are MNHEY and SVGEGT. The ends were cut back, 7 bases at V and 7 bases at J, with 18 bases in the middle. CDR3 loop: CASIETGVRNTQYF. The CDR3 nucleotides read TGTGCCAGCATCGAAACGGGGGTTCGAAATACGCAGTATTTT.

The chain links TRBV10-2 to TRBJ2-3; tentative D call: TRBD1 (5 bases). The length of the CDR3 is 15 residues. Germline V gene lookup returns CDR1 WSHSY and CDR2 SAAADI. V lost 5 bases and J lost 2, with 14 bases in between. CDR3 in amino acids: CASSPRAQVTDTQYF. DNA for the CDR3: TGCGCCAGCAGTCCCAGGGCTCAAGTCACAGATACGCAGTATTTT.

The DNA for the CDR3 is TGTGCCAGCAGCCCCCACACTAGCGGGGGAGCCACTCAACAGCAAGAGACCCAGTACTTC. Amino acid sequence: CASSPHTSGGATQQQETQYF. V usage is TRBV7-2 and J usage is TRBJ2-5, with TRBD2 identical over 11 bases. The V gene end was trimmed by 5 bases and the J gene end by 2 bases; junction bases not matched to a gene: 19. The CDR3 consists of 20 residues. The germline V gene has CDR1 SGHTA and CDR2 FQGNSA.

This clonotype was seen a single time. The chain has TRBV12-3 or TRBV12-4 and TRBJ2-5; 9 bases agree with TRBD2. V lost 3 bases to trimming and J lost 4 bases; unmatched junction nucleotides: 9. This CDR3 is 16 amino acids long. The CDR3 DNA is TGTGCCAGCAGTTTTGGCGGGGGGGCACTAGGAGAGACCCAGTACTTC. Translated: CASSFGGGALGETQYF.

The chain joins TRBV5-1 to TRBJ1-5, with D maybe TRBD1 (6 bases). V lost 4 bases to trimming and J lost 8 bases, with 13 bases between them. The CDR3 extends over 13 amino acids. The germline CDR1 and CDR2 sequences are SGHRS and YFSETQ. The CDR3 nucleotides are TGCGCCAGCAGCGCCTATCAGGGGAAGCCCCAGCATTTT. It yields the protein CASSAYQGKPQHF.

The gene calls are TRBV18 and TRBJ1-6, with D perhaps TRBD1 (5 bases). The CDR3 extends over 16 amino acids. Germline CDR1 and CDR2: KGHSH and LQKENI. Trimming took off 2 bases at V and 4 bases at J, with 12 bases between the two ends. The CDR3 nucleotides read TGTGCCAGCTCACCAGGTGGGGGGACTTATAATTCACCCCTCCACTTT. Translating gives CASSPGGGTYNSPLHF.

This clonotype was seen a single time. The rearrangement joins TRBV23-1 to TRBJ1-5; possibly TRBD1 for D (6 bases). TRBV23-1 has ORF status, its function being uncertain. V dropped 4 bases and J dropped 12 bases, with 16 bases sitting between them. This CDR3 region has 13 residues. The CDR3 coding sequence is TGCGCCAGCAGTCTATTTAACCGGGGGCTCCAGCATTTT. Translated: CASSLFNRGLQHF.

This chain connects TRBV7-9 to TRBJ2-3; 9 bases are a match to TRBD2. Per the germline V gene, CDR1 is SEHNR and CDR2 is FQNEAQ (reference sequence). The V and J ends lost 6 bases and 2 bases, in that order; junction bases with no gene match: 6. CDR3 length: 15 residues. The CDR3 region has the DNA TGTGCCAGCAGGTGGCGGGGGGGCCCCACAGATACGCAGTATTTT. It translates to CASRWRGGPTDTQYF. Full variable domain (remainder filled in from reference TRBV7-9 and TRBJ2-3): DTGVSQNPRHKITKRGQNVTFRCDPISEHNRLYWYRQTLGQGPEFLTYFQNEAQLEKSRLLSDRFSAERPKGSFSTLEIQRTEQGDSAMYLCASRWRGGPTDTQYFGPGTRLTVL.

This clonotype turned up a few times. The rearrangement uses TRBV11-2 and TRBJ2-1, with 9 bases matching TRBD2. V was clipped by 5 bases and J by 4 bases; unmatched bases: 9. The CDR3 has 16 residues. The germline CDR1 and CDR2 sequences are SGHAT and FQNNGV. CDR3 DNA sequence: TGTGCCAGCAGCACCTTCTTCGCGGGGGGGTACAATGAGCAGTTCTTC. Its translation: CASSTFFAGGYNEQFF.

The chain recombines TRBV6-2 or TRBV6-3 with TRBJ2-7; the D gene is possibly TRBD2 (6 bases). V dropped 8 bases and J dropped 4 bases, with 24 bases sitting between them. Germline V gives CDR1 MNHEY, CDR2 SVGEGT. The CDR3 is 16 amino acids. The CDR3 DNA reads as TGTGCCAGCTCCCGGGCAGGCTCGGGGGTTTCATACGAGCAGTACTTC. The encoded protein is CASSRAGSGVSYEQYF.

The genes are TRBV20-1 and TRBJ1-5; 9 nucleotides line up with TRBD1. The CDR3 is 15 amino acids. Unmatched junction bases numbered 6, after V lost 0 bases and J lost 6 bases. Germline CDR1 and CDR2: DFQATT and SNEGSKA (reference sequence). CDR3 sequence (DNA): TGCAGTGCTAGAGAACAGGGGGCTAGGAGTCAGCCCCAGCATTTT. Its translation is CSAREQGARSQPQHF.

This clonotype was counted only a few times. CDR3 residues: CASSEAGGAYSEQFF. The CDR3 DNA follows: TGTGCCAGCAGTGAAGCCGGGGGGGCTTACTCTGAGCAGTTCTTC. The chain links TRBV2 to TRBJ2-1; 8 bases match TRBD2. The V and J ends lost 0 bases and 9 bases, in that order; junction bases with no gene match: 7. CDR3 length: 15 amino acids. CDR1 and CDR2 (germline): SNHLY, FYNNEI.

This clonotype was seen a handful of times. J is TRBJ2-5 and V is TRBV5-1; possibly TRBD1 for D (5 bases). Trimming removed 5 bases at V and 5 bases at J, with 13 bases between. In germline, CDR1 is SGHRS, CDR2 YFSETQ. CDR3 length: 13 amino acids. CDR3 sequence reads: CASRPDRTETQYF. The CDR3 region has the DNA TGCGCCAGCAGACCCGACAGAACGGAGACCCAGTACTTC.

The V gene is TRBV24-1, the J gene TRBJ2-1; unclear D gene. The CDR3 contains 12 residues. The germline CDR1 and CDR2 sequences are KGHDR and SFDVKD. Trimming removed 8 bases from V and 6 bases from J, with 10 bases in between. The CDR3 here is CATINRRNEQFF. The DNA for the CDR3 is TGTGCCACCATTAACCGGCGCAATGAGCAGTTCTTC.

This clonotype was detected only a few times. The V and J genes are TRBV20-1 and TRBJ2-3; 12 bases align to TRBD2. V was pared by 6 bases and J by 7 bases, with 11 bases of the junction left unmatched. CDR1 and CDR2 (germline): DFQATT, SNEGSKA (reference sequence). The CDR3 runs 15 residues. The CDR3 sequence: CSARGLAGGLYTQYF. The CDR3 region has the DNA TGCAGTGCCCGGGGGCTAGCGGGGGGGCTTTATACGCAGTATTTT.